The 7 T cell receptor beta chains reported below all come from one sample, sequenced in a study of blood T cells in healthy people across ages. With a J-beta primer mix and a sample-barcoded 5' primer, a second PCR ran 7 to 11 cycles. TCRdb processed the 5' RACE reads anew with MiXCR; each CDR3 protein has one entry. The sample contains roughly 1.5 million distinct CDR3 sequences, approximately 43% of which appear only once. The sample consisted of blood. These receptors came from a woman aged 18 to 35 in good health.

The CDR3 region has the DNA TGCAGTGCTAGAGATCCGTCCCGCACGCAAGCTCTAGGGTTGTTTTTT. This encodes CSARDPSRTQALGLFF. V gene TRBV20-1 combines with J gene TRBJ1-4; D is uncertain. V lost 0 bases, J lost 15 bases, and 26 bases lay in between. Germline loops: CDR1 DFQATT, CDR2 SNEGSKA (reference sequence). The CDR3 totals 16 residues.

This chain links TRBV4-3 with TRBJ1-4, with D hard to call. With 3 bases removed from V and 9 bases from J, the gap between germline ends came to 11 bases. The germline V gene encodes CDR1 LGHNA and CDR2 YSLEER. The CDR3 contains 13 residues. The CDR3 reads CASSHNRKQKLFF. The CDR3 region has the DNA TGCGCCAGCAGCCATAACCGGAAGCAAAAACTGTTTTTT.

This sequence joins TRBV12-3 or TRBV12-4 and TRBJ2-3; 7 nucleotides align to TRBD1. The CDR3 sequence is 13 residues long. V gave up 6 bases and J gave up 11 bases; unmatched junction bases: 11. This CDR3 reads CASRATGTDVQYF. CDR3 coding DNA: TGTGCCAGCAGGGCGACAGGGACAGATGTGCAGTATTTT.

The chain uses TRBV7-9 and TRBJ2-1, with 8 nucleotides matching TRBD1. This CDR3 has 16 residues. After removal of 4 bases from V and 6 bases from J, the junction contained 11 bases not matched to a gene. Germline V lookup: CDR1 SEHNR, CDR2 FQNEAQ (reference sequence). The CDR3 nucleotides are TGTGCCAGCAGCTCTCCAGTCGGACAGGGTTTCAATGAGCAGTTCTTC. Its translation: CASSSPVGQGFNEQFF.

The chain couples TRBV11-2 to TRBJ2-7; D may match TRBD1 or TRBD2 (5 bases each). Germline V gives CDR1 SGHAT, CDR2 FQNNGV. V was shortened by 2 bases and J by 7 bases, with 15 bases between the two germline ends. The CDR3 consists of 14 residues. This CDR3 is CASSLLPGHNEQYF. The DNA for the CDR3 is TGTGCCAGCAGCTTATTGCCGGGGCACAATGAGCAGTACTTC.

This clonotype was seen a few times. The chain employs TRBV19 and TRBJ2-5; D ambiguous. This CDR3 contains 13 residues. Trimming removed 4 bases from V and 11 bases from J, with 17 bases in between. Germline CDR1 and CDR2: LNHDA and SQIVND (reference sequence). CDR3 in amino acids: CASSKNGLDEQYF. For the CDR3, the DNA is TGTGCCAGTAGTAAAAACGGGTTGGATGAGCAGTACTTC.

CDR3 nucleotides: TGTGCCAGCAGCTTCAGCTCCTATAATTCACCCCTCCACTTT. As protein: CASSFSSYNSPLHF. The V call is TRBV11-2, the J call TRBJ1-6; D is ambiguous. Germline lookup yields CDR1 SGHAT and CDR2 FQNNGV. The CDR3 length is 14 residues. The ends were cut back, 3 bases at V and 0 bases at J, with 3 bases in the middle.